Shown below are 28 T cell receptor beta chains from a single sample sequenced in a study of T cell responses to AZD1222 COVID-19 vaccine. The repertoire was sequenced with immunoSEQ multiplex PCR; TCRdb's copy has only in-frame clones and lacks some. Of roughly 150,000 clones in the sample, 88% were seen once. The input for sequencing was peripheral blood, taken 28 days after the second AZD1222 dose. These TCRs come from an adult who received the AZD1222 COVID-19 vaccine.

The chain combines TRBV28 with TRBJ2-2; D gene uncertain. The CDR3 contains 13 residues. Trimming stripped 6 bases from V and 7 bases from J, with 12 bases between. Germline CDR1 is MDHEN and CDR2 is SYDVKM. The CDR3 region is CASSVREDGELFF. Here the CDR3 DNA reads TGTGCCAGCAGCGTACGTGAGGACGGGGAGCTGTTTTTT.

The chain employs TRBV27 and TRBJ1-6; D is undetermined. Per germline, CDR1 MNHEY and CDR2 SMNVEV (reference sequence). There are 15 residues in the CDR3. The V end was cut by 1 base, the J end by 7 bases, with 11 bases between. The CDR3 DNA is TGTGCCAGCAGTTTATTTTTCCGGGGAAATTCACCCCTCCACTTT. This codes for CASSLFFRGNSPLHF.

The chain employs TRBV5-1 and TRBJ2-3; 10 bases are a match to TRBD2. Germline loops: CDR1 SGHRS, CDR2 YFSETQ. This CDR3 has 13 amino acids. The J segment lost 5 bases and the V segment lost 7 bases, leaving 4 bases of the junction unmatched. The CDR3 here is CASSAGGGDTQYF. The DNA for the CDR3 is TGCGCCAGCTCAGCGGGAGGGGGAGATACGCAGTATTTT.

This chain connects TRBV29-1 to TRBJ2-5, with a possible D match to TRBD2 (5 bases). Germline CDR1 reads SQVTM; CDR2 reads ANQGSEA. The CDR3 sequence is 12 residues long. V dropped 4 bases and J dropped 7 bases, with 13 bases sitting between them. DNA of the CDR3: TGCAGCGTTGGGACCTGGGCGGGGACCCAGTACTTC. Translation gives CSVGTWAGTQYF.

The chain combines TRBV4-1 with TRBJ1-1; maybe TRBD1 (5 bases). Germline V gene data show CDR1 as MGHRA and CDR2 as YSYEKL. Trimming left V 3 bases short and J 8 bases short, with 19 bases between. The CDR3 is 15 amino acids. CDR3 DNA: TGCGCCAGCAGCCACCCCGGGACTAACCTAGGGGAAGCTTTCTTT. Amino acid sequence: CASSHPGTNLGEAFF.

The rearrangement joins TRBV2 to TRBJ2-1; the D call may be TRBD1 or TRBD2 (5 bases each). CDR3 length equals 13 residues. V was clipped by 3 bases and J by 8 bases, with 11 bases between them. Looked up from germline, CDR1 is SNHLY and CDR2 is FYNNEI. CDR3 in amino acids: CASSEGVRDEQFF. The CDR3 region has the DNA TGTGCCAGCAGTGAGGGGGTTAGGGATGAGCAGTTCTTC.

The chain uses TRBV6-5 and TRBJ2-7; 7 bases align to TRBD1. The germline CDR1 and CDR2 sequences are MNHEY and SVGAGI. Trimming removed 5 bases from V and 6 bases from J; junction bases left unmatched: 13. This CDR3 comprises 15 residues. The CDR3 loop reads CASSPPGTALGEQYF. For the CDR3, the DNA is TGTGCCAGCAGTCCACCCGGGACAGCTCTTGGCGAGCAGTACTTC.

The rearrangement joins TRBV2 to TRBJ2-5; D is ambiguous. Germline-derived CDR1 and CDR2 are SNHLY and FYNNEI. The CDR3 is made up of 12 amino acids. Deletions cut 0 bases from V and 2 bases from J, with 1 base between. CDR3 nucleotides: TGTGCCAGCAGTGAAGCGCAAGAGACCCAGTACTTC. This codes for CASSEAQETQYF.

The gene calls are TRBV14 and TRBJ2-2; D not certain. With 3 bases removed from V and 7 bases from J, the gap between germline ends came to 0 bases. The CDR3 runs 10 residues. CDR1 is SGHDN, CDR2 FVKESK, per germline. CDR3 coding DNA: TGTGCCAGCAGCCACGGGGAGCTGTTTTTT. Protein: CASSHGELFF.

V usage is TRBV4-1 and J usage is TRBJ1-4; D call uncertain. Germline V gene data show CDR1 as MGHRA and CDR2 as YSYEKL. V was clipped by 1 base and J by 6 bases, with 9 bases between them. CDR3 length equals 14 residues. The CDR3 nucleotides are TGCGCCAGCAGCCAAGGGGTGGGAGATGAAAAACTGTTTTTT. It yields the protein CASSQGVGDEKLFF.

The chain couples TRBV11-1 to TRBJ1-2, with TRBD1 as a possible D gene (5 bases). The CDR3 totals 13 residues. V was cut by 5 bases and J by 4 bases, with 11 bases left in between. The germline gives CDR1 SGHAT, CDR2 FQDESV (reference sequence). CDR3 nucleotides: TGTGCCAGCAGCCCGGGGACCAGCTATGGCTACACCTTC. Encoded protein: CASSPGTSYGYTF.

This clone was recorded once. Other DNA sequences within the sample encode an identical CDR3. For the CDR3, the DNA is TGTGCCTGGACGGTGAGCTCCTACGAGCAGTACTTC. It encodes CAWTVSSYEQYF. The chain recombines TRBV30 with TRBJ2-7; no reliable D call. Germline V gene data show CDR1 as GTSNPN and CDR2 as SVGIG (reference sequence). V lost 4 bases, J lost 0 bases, and 7 bases lay in between. This CDR3 region has 12 residues.

J is TRBJ2-5 and V is TRBV24-1; 10 bases are a match to TRBD1. The trim removed 6 bases at V and 0 bases at J, leaving 3 bases unmatched. This CDR3 spans 15 amino acids. Germline V lookup: CDR1 KGHDR, CDR2 SFDVKD. The CDR3 coding sequence is TGTGCCACCAGTCAGGGACAGGGGAACCAAGAGACCCAGTACTTC. Translating gives CATSQGQGNQETQYF.

V gene TRBV7-2 combines with J gene TRBJ1-5; maybe TRBD1 (5 bases). The germline CDR1 and CDR2 sequences are SGHTA and FQGNSA. Trimming took 7 bases from V and 0 from J, leaving 10 bases between them. The CDR3 contains 14 residues. This CDR3 is CASTPDSSNQPQHF. The CDR3 DNA reads TGTGCCAGCACTCCTGACAGTAGCAATCAGCCCCAGCATTTT.

The rearrangement links TRBV2 to TRBJ2-6; possible D gene TRBD1, 5 bases. CDR1 and CDR2 (germline): SNHLY, FYNNEI. The CDR3 extends over 14 amino acids. Trimming stripped 8 bases from V and 4 bases from J, with 12 bases between. The DNA for the CDR3 is TGTGCCAGCGGTACCTGGACAGGGGCCAACGTCCTGACTTTC. This sequence encodes CASGTWTGANVLTF.

This clone was counted only a few times. The chain has TRBV19 and TRBJ1-6; no firm D call. Trimming cost V 6 bases and J 7 bases, with 10 bases left between them. CDR1 LNHDA and CDR2 SQIVND come from the germline V gene (reference sequence). This CDR3 is 13 amino acids long. CDR3 residues: CASSTAENSPLHF. CDR3 nucleotide sequence: TGTGCCAGTAGCACAGCCGAGAATTCACCCCTCCACTTT.

The gene calls are TRBV2 and TRBJ2-1, with 9 bases lining up with TRBD2. The trim removed 7 bases at V and 12 bases at J, leaving 10 bases unmatched. The V gene's germline CDR1 is SNHLY and CDR2 FYNNEI. This CDR3 is built from 13 residues. The CDR3 region has the DNA TGTGCCAGCACCGGAGGGGGAGCGGGAGGGCAGTTCTTC. Translating gives CASTGGGAGGQFF. Full variable domain (outside the CDR3, taken from reference TRBV2 and TRBJ2-1): EPEVTQTPSHQVTQMGQEVILRCVPISNHLYFYWYRQILGQKVEFLVSFYNNEISEKSEIFDDQFSVERPDGSNFTLKIRSTKLEDSAMYFCASTGGGAGGQFFGPGTRLTVL.

This clone was recorded once. The rearrangement links TRBV18 to TRBJ1-2; no reliable D call. CDR3 size: 13 residues. The germline gives CDR1 KGHSH, CDR2 LQKENI. The V and J ends lost 4 bases and 3 bases respectively, with 9 bases between them. CDR3 bases: TGTGCCAGCTCACTCCGGGAGTACTATGGCTACACCTTC. It is translated as CASSLREYYGYTF.

The CDR3 loop is CASSPPGIQETQYF. The CDR3 DNA sequence: TGTGCCAGCAGCCCTCCAGGGATACAAGAGACCCAGTACTTC. This chain joins TRBV7-9 and TRBJ2-5, with D tentatively TRBD1 (5 bases). The germline V gene has CDR1 SEHNR and CDR2 FQNEAQ (reference sequence). CDR3 length equals 14 residues. Trimming removed 5 bases at V and 2 bases at J, with 12 bases between.

This sequence joins TRBV7-3 and TRBJ2-2; D remains ambiguous. The CDR3 spans 14 residues. Looked up from germline, CDR1 is SGHTA and CDR2 is FQGTGA. Between the trimmed V and J ends, which lost 3 bases and 5 bases, there was a span of 10 bases. CDR3 residues: CASSLSSGTGELFF. CDR3 nucleotide sequence: TGTGCCAGCAGCTTGTCCAGTGGGACCGGGGAGCTGTTTTTT.

The chain employs TRBV19 and TRBJ2-7; 8 positions match TRBD2. The junction had 5 bases not matched to a gene; V was cut back by 4 bases and J by 3 bases. The CDR3 runs 14 residues. Germline values: CDR1 LNHDA, CDR2 SQIVND (reference sequence). The CDR3 coding sequence is TGTGCCAGTAGTACCGCAGCGGGAGACTACGAGCAGTACTTC. This encodes CASSTAAGDYEQYF.

The V call is TRBV28, the J call TRBJ1-2; maybe TRBD1 (5 bases). The CDR3 is made up of 12 amino acids. V was pared by 6 bases and J by 8 bases, with 13 bases between. Germline values: CDR1 MDHEN, CDR2 SYDVKM. CDR3 bases: TGTGCCAGCAGACAGAACAGGTACGGCTACACCTTC. Amino acids: CASRQNRYGYTF.

The chain employs TRBV5-1 and TRBJ1-5; no reliable D call. With 7 bases removed from V and 0 bases from J, the gap between germline ends came to 8 bases. CDR3 size: 13 residues. The germline CDR1 and CDR2 sequences are SGHRS and YFSETQ. The CDR3 DNA reads as TGCGCCAGCTCAGGTGATAGCAATCAGCCCCAGCATTTT. Translated, it gives CASSGDSNQPQHF.

The V and J genes are TRBV5-1 and TRBJ2-5, with D maybe TRBD1 (6 bases). The CDR3 spans 19 residues. Trimming cost V 4 bases and J 4 bases, with 29 bases left between them. Per the germline V gene, CDR1 is SGHRS and CDR2 is YFSETQ. As DNA, the CDR3 is TGCGCCAGCAGCCTTGCCCCCGTAGGGGGTGAGGGGCCCCGAGAGACCCAGTACTTC. It codes for CASSLAPVGGEGPRETQYF. The whole variable domain, remainder taken from reference TRBV5-1 and TRBJ2-5, is KAGVTQTPRYLIKTRGQQVTLSCSPISGHRSVSWYQQTPGQGLQFLFEYFSETQRNKGNFPGRFSGRQFSNSRSEMNVSTLELGDSALYLCASSLAPVGGEGPRETQYFGPGTRLLVL.

The J gene is TRBJ1-3, the V gene TRBV19, with D possibly TRBD1 on 6 matching bases. This CDR3 has 16 amino acids. Germline V gene lookup returns CDR1 LNHDA and CDR2 SQIVND (reference sequence). V shed 3 bases and J shed 0 bases, with 12 bases lying between them. The DNA for the CDR3 is TGTGCCAGTAGTATGGGGGCCGCCGACTCTGGAAACACCATATATTTT. This sequence encodes CASSMGAADSGNTIYF. The variable domain in full, with the rest retrieved from reference TRBV19 and TRBJ1-3, is DGGITQSPKYLFRKEGQNVTLSCEQNLNHDAMYWYRQDPGQGLRLIYYSQIVNDFQKGDIAEGYSVSREKKESFPLTVTSAQKNPTAFYLCASSMGAADSGNTIYFGEGSWLTVV.

J is TRBJ2-7 and V is TRBV9; D not resolved. Looked up from germline, CDR1 is SGDLS and CDR2 is YYNGEE. This CDR3 comprises 15 residues. V lost 0 bases to trimming and J lost 2 bases, with 12 bases between them. CDR3 sequence reads: CASSVEGNPTYEQYF. The CDR3 nucleotides read TGTGCCAGCAGCGTAGAGGGAAACCCAACCTACGAGCAGTACTTC.

This clone appeared a single time. The chain has TRBV20-1 and TRBJ2-1; D is unresolved. V shed 3 bases and J shed 5 bases, with 8 bases lying between them. Per germline, CDR1 DFQATT and CDR2 SNEGSKA (reference sequence). The CDR3 runs to 12 residues. The CDR3 DNA is TGCAGTGCTAGTTCAGGAAACAATGAGCAGTTCTTC. Translation gives CSASSGNNEQFF.

This clone was detected once. V and J are TRBV3-1 (or the pseudogene TRBV3-2) and TRBJ1-5; D not certain. The length of the CDR3 is 14 residues. V lost 1 base and J lost 6, with 10 bases in between. Germline lookup yields CDR1 LGHDT and CDR2 YNNKEL (reference sequence). Here the CDR3 reads CASSQGAPGQPQHF. The CDR3 DNA reads TGTGCCAGCAGCCAAGGGGCCCCCGGTCAGCCCCAGCATTTT.